This TCR beta chain was retrieved from a study of cytomegalovirus exposure and HLA in healthy donors. Findings of the study overall: There were several of the most significant clusters that appeared linked to common viral pathogens in a later analysis.

Regarding this clone: Its specificity is not known.

Germline V lookup: CDR1 GTSNPN, CDR2 SVGIG (reference sequence). CDR3 length equals 15 residues. The germline V and J ends were trimmed by 0 bases and 0 bases, with 8 bases remaining between them. The primer mix had 60 Vbeta and 13 Jbeta primers. Here immunoSEQ multiplex PCR was the method, and the copy in TCRdb shows in-frame clones only, minus some. The sample includes 100,000 to 120,000 clones, nearly 80% of them seen just once. This TCR was sampled from a woman aged 25 to 39 in good health and CMV-seronegative. The sequenced sample was PBMCs. The chain couples TRBV30 to TRBJ2-2; tentatively, D is TRBD1 (5 bases). The CDR3 is CAWSVRQPNTGELFF. The DNA of the CDR3 is TGTGCCTGGAGTGTACGACAGCCGAACACCGGGGAGCTGTTTTTT.